These 19 T cell receptor beta chains share one sample of origin, sequenced in a study of PD-1 blockade in classical Hodgkin lymphoma. With no exception, relapse followed autologous stem cell transplantation in all patients, and brentuximab vedotin exposure varied. Repertoires were generated with immunoSEQ multiplex PCR, while TCRdb's copy carries only in-frame clones and drops some. This table has about 100,000 clones, around 88% appearing once. The sample here was peripheral blood mononuclear cells (PBMCs), taken before the second cycle of nivolumab. These receptors all come from a human donor with classical Hodgkin lymphoma.

The chain has TRBV11-2 and TRBJ2-1; TRBD2 aligns across 10 bases. The CDR3 sequence is 14 residues long. Per germline, CDR1 SGHAT and CDR2 FQNNGV. Trimming removed 6 bases from V and 8 bases from J; junction bases left unmatched: 7. DNA of the CDR3: TGTGCCAGCAGACGAGGACTAGCGGTGGATGAGCAGTTCTTC. This translates into CASRRGLAVDEQFF.

The chain uses TRBV11-1 and TRBJ2-1, with 8 bases aligning to TRBD2. Germline V lookup: CDR1 SGHAT, CDR2 FQDESV (reference sequence). The V gene end was trimmed by 5 bases and the J gene end by 9 bases; junction bases not matched to a gene: 9. CDR3 length: 14 residues. CDR3 amino acids: CASSPPGLGGEQFF. CDR3 DNA: TGTGCCAGCAGCCCACCGGGACTAGGGGGTGAGCAGTTCTTC.

The rearrangement joins TRBV5-3 to TRBJ2-1, with 12 nucleotides matching TRBD2. TRBV5-3 is flagged as an ORF with uncertain function. V was clipped by 0 bases and J by 0 bases; unmatched bases: 4. The CDR3 is 18 residues long. The CDR3 DNA sequence: TGTGCCAGAAGCTTGGCTAGCGGGGGGGCTGGCTCCTACAATGAGCAGTTCTTC. Its protein product is CARSLASGGAGSYNEQFF.

The J gene is TRBJ1-2, the V gene TRBV7-9; a possible D gene is TRBD1 (6 bases). The CDR3 runs 14 residues. V was clipped by 1 base and J by 0 bases, with 6 bases between them. Germline lookup yields CDR1 SEHNR and CDR2 FQNEAQ (reference sequence). The CDR3 here is CASSLGTANYGYTF. In DNA form, the CDR3 reads TGTGCCAGCAGCTTAGGGACAGCTAACTATGGCTACACCTTC. Based on the CDR3 plus reference TRBV7-9 and TRBJ1-2, the full variable domain is DTGVSQNPRHKITKRGQNVTFRCDPISEHNRLYWYRQTLGQGPEFLTYFQNEAQLEKSRLLSDRFSAERPKGSFSTLEIQRTEQGDSAMYLCASSLGTANYGYTFGSGTRLTVV.

The chain employs TRBV4-3 and TRBJ2-7; 10 bases match TRBD2. V was clipped by 4 bases and J by 4 bases; unmatched bases: 7. This CDR3 is built from 15 residues. Germline CDR1 and CDR2: LGHNA and YSLEER. CDR3: CASSLGAGGDYEQYF. DNA for the CDR3: TGCGCCAGCAGCCTCGGAGCGGGGGGGGATTACGAGCAGTACTTC.

The chain employs TRBV19 and TRBJ1-2; 7 positions match TRBD1. This CDR3 comprises 15 residues. CDR1 is LNHDA, CDR2 SQIVND, per germline (reference sequence). Germline trimming cut 10 bases from V and 5 bases from J; bases unmatched to any gene: 16. The CDR3 region has the DNA TGTGCCACCACAAGGTTTATTGACAGGGAGTATGGCTACACCTTC. Translating it yields CATTRFIDREYGYTF.

The chain carries TRBV13 and TRBJ1-1; weak D call: TRBD1 (5 bases). Germline CDR1 and CDR2: PRHDT and FYEKMQ (reference sequence). The V gene lost 3 bases and the J gene lost 3 bases, with 11 bases spanning the gap. CDR3 length: 14 amino acids. This CDR3 is CASSFHQGHTEAFF. The CDR3, as DNA: TGTGCCAGCAGCTTCCATCAGGGACACACTGAAGCTTTCTTT.

This clone showed up just a few times. V is TRBV5-1 and J is TRBJ2-6; D is undetermined. Trimming stripped 3 bases from V and 2 bases from J, with 3 bases between. The CDR3 spans 13 residues. In germline, CDR1 is SGHRS, CDR2 YFSETQ. The CDR3: CASSWTGANVLTF. The DNA of the CDR3 is TGCGCCAGCAGCTGGACTGGGGCCAACGTCCTGACTTTC.

This clone has only a few counts. The J gene is TRBJ2-3, the V gene TRBV7-2; D gene uncertain. Trimming took 4 bases from V and 6 from J, leaving 8 bases between them. Germline V gene data show CDR1 as SGHTA and CDR2 as FQGNSA. The CDR3 sequence is 12 residues long. Here the CDR3 DNA reads TGTGCCAGCAGCTATGGTAGGGATACGCAGTATTTT. Encoded protein: CASSYGRDTQYF.

The rearrangement joins TRBV5-1 to TRBJ1-1; D is ambiguous. The V gene lost 0 bases and the J gene lost 2 bases, with 8 bases spanning the gap. The CDR3 runs to 14 residues. Germline values: CDR1 SGHRS, CDR2 YFSETQ. The CDR3 sequence is CASSLAMANTEAFF. The CDR3 DNA is TGCGCCAGCAGCTTGGCCATGGCAAACACTGAAGCTTTCTTT.

This clone was picked up one time. The rearrangement joins TRBV25-1 to TRBJ2-7, with D possibly being TRBD2 (6 bases). The CDR3 totals 15 residues. CDR1 is MGHDK, CDR2 SYGVNS, per germline. V was trimmed by 7 bases and J by 0 bases, leaving 16 bases between them. The CDR3 DNA reads as TGTGCCAGCACCCAATCGGGCGGGGTCTCCTACGAGCAGTACTTC. Amino acids: CASTQSGGVSYEQYF.

This clone occurred once. The V and J genes are TRBV7-3 and TRBJ2-1; 7 nucleotides line up with TRBD1. The V and J ends lost 5 bases and 6 bases, in that order; junction bases with no gene match: 10. Germline loops: CDR1 SGHTA, CDR2 FQGTGA. The CDR3 covers 15 residues. CDR3 amino acids: CASSPQRTGANEQFF. The CDR3 coding sequence is TGTGCCAGCAGCCCCCAACGGACAGGAGCCAATGAGCAGTTCTTC.

This rearrangement joins TRBV5-1 to TRBJ2-2; 8 bases fit TRBD1. The CDR3 sequence is 17 residues long. Trimming cost V 6 bases and J 5 bases; bases outside gene matches: 15. Per the germline V gene, CDR1 is SGHRS and CDR2 is YFSETQ. CDR3 sequence (DNA): TGCGCCAGCACCTTTAATTCAGGGGGCGCCCGAACCGGGGAGCTGTTTTTT. This translates into CASTFNSGGARTGELFF.

The chain uses TRBV13 and TRBJ2-1, with 8 bases aligning to TRBD1. The CDR3 is 16 amino acids. Trimming took 5 bases from V and 2 from J; bases not matched to a gene: 8. Germline V lookup: CDR1 PRHDT, CDR2 FYEKMQ (reference sequence). CDR3 residues: CASSPYGQGAYNEQFF. In DNA form, the CDR3 reads TGTGCCAGCAGCCCTTACGGACAGGGCGCCTACAATGAGCAGTTCTTC.

J is TRBJ1-4 and V is TRBV7-2; 12 bases map to TRBD1. The CDR3 has 14 residues. From germline, CDR1 is SGHTA and CDR2 FQGNSA. Trimming cost V 4 bases and J 10 bases; bases outside gene matches: 4. The CDR3 here is CASSSGTGGGKLFF. The DNA for the CDR3 is TGTGCCAGCAGCTCCGGGACAGGGGGCGGAAAACTGTTTTTT.

V usage is TRBV10-3 and J usage is TRBJ2-7; D is perhaps TRBD2 (5 bases). The germline V gene has CDR1 ENHRY and CDR2 SYGVKD. V was cut by 0 bases and J by 5 bases, with 8 bases left in between. The CDR3 spans 13 residues. The CDR3 sequence is CAISESAVDEQYF. The CDR3 DNA follows: TGTGCCATCAGTGAGTCAGCGGTTGACGAGCAGTACTTC.

The rearrangement uses TRBV9 and TRBJ1-1; TRBD1 is a possible D gene (5 bases). The ends were cut back, 3 bases at V and 1 base at J, with 10 bases in the middle. Germline V lookup: CDR1 SGDLS, CDR2 YYNGEE. CDR3 length equals 14 residues. This CDR3 is CASSAGHANTEAFF. DNA for the CDR3: TGTGCCAGCAGCGCCGGACACGCGAACACTGAAGCTTTCTTT.

This sequence joins TRBV18 and TRBJ2-5; 11 bases map to TRBD2. This CDR3 comprises 16 residues. The V gene's germline CDR1 is KGHSH and CDR2 LQKENI. Germline trimming cut 3 bases from V and 2 bases from J; bases unmatched to any gene: 5. This chain's CDR3 is CASSPSGTSGQETQYF. DNA of the CDR3: TGTGCCAGCTCACCTTCCGGGACTAGCGGACAAGAGACCCAGTACTTC.

The gene calls are TRBV7-2 and TRBJ2-2; no definite D call. Trimming pared 1 base from V and 1 base from J, leaving 4 bases between. In germline, CDR1 is SGHTA, CDR2 FQGNSA. This CDR3 comprises 14 residues. The CDR3 DNA reads as TGTGCCAGCAGCTTAGTACAGAACACCGGGGAGCTGTTTTTT. Its translation is CASSLVQNTGELFF. Together with reference TRBV7-2 and TRBJ2-2, the CDR3 gives the full variable domain: GAGVSQSPSNKVTEKGKDVELRCDPISGHTALYWYRQSLGQGLEFLIYFQGNSAPDKSGLPSDRFSAERTGGSVSTLTIQRTQQEDSAVYLCASSLVQNTGELFFGEGSRLTVL.